A single sample is the source of the 25 T cell receptor beta chains below, sequenced in a study of T cell repertoires in cytomegalovirus infection. Each CDR3 protein is one row after TCRdb ran MiXCR on the reads. The sample lists about 490,000 distinct CDR3 sequences, approximately 11% occurring once. The sample was PBMCs. These receptors all come from a human donor in good health (CMV status not recorded). Some clones in this sample may be carry-over from other donors' samples.

This clonotype occurred many times. The chain employs TRBV9 and TRBJ2-1; TRBD2 agrees at 7 bases. CDR1 SGDLS and CDR2 YYNGEE come from the germline V gene. V dropped 0 bases and J dropped 6; count of bases not matched to a gene: 6. This CDR3 contains 15 residues. CDR3 protein: CASSVGFTGGNEQFF. The CDR3 DNA reads as TGTGCCAGCAGCGTAGGTTTCACGGGGGGCAATGAGCAGTTCTTC.

This clonotype appeared many times. This rearrangement joins TRBV7-9 to TRBJ2-7; the D call may be TRBD1 or TRBD2 (5 bases each). CDR1 is SEHNR and CDR2 is FQNEAQ in the germline V gene (reference sequence). The CDR3 totals 14 residues. V lost 6 bases and J lost 1, with 13 bases in between. CDR3 sequence reads: CASRRGVGSYEQYF. In DNA form, the CDR3 reads TGTGCCAGCAGGCGAGGGGTCGGATCCTACGAGCAGTACTTC.

The V gene is TRBV12-3 or TRBV12-4, the J gene TRBJ2-3; D remains unclear. V was cut by 6 bases and J by 6 bases, with 7 bases left in between. The CDR3 sequence is 11 residues long. In nucleotides, the CDR3 is TGTGCCAGCAGCGCCGTGGATACGCAGTATTTT. It specifies CASSAVDTQYF.

The CDR3 nucleotides read TGTGCCAGCAGCTTGAGGCTAGTTAATAATGAGCAGTTCTTC. It encodes CASSLRLVNNEQFF. The chain has TRBV5-6 and TRBJ2-1; D is uncertain. Germline-derived CDR1 and CDR2 are SGHDT and YYEEEE. This CDR3 contains 14 residues. The V gene lost 1 base and the J gene lost 7 bases, with 12 bases spanning the gap.

This clonotype has ten or more counts. The CDR3, as DNA: TGTGCCAGCAGCTTTGCTAGCGCTACAGATACGCAGTATTTT. Translating gives CASSFASATDTQYF. The chain carries TRBV7-2 and TRBJ2-3, with a tentative D call TRBD2 (6 bases). The CDR3 totals 14 residues. Germline V CDR1 and CDR2: SGHTA, FQGNSA. V dropped 3 bases and J dropped 3 bases, with 10 bases sitting between them. The full variable domain, with the rest looked up from reference TRBV7-2 and TRBJ2-3, is GAGVSQSPSNKVTEKGKDVELRCDPISGHTALYWYRQSLGQGLEFLIYFQGNSAPDKSGLPSDRFSAERTGGSVSTLTIQRTQQEDSAVYLCASSFASATDTQYFGPGTRLTVL.

This clonotype was picked up a small number of times. Mismatch with germline at one junction end may stem from a read error. This chain joins TRBV5-4 and TRBJ2-7, with D possibly TRBD1 on 6 matching bases. CDR1 SGHNT and CDR2 YYREEE come from the germline V gene (reference sequence). The CDR3 runs 13 residues. The CDR3 reads CTHRLGASYEQYF. The CDR3 nucleotides read TGCACCCATAGGCTGGGGGCCTCCTACGAGCAGTACTTC.

The gene calls are TRBV29-1 and TRBJ1-1; 7 bases are a match to TRBD1. V shed 6 bases, J shed 4 bases, and the junction held 5 bases outside the gene matches. The CDR3 length is 12 residues. Germline loops: CDR1 SQVTM, CDR2 ANQGSEA. CDR3 residues: CSVTGVGTEAFF. CDR3 bases: TGCAGCGTCACAGGGGTGGGCACTGAAGCTTTCTTT.

This clonotype was seen at least ten times. This chain links TRBV7-2 with TRBJ2-3, with 10 bases aligning to TRBD2. The CDR3 totals 15 residues. The V gene's germline CDR1 is SGHTA and CDR2 FQGNSA. The J segment lost 5 bases and the V segment lost 3 bases, leaving 5 bases of the junction unmatched. In DNA form, the CDR3 reads TGTGCCAGCAGCTTTCCGCTAGCGGGAGTAGATACGCAGTATTTT. Translation: CASSFPLAGVDTQYF. Using reference TRBV7-2 and TRBJ2-3 for the parts outside the CDR3, the full variable domain is GAGVSQSPSNKVTEKGKDVELRCDPISGHTALYWYRQSLGQGLEFLIYFQGNSAPDKSGLPSDRFSAERTGGSVSTLTIQRTQQEDSAVYLCASSFPLAGVDTQYFGPGTRLTVL.

The sample holds a few counts of this clonotype. J is TRBJ2-7 and V is TRBV14; 7 bases are a match to TRBD1. The CDR3 is 14 amino acids. The junction had 7 bases not matched to a gene; V was cut back by 1 base and J by 7 bases. Germline V gives CDR1 SGHDN, CDR2 FVKESK. CDR3 DNA: TGTGCCAGCAGCCAAGTAAGGGGGCGCGGGGAGCAGTACTTC. It yields the protein CASSQVRGRGEQYF.

This clonotype has ten or more counts. The chain couples TRBV7-2 to TRBJ2-7; 12 nucleotides agree with TRBD2. From germline, CDR1 is SGHTA and CDR2 FQGNSA. The CDR3 spans 16 residues. V lost 3 bases and J lost 1; bases outside the gene matches: 4. The CDR3 here is CASSLWTSGISYEQYF. The CDR3 coding sequence is TGTGCCAGCAGCTTGTGGACTAGCGGGATATCCTACGAGCAGTACTTC.

The rearrangement joins TRBV19 to TRBJ2-7, with 7 bases lining up with TRBD2. The CDR3 spans 16 residues. V shed 10 bases, J shed 3 bases, and the junction held 18 bases outside the gene matches. The germline V gene encodes CDR1 LNHDA and CDR2 SQIVND (reference sequence). The CDR3 loop is CATTRSRSGMSYEQYF. The CDR3 nucleotides are TGTGCCACCACGAGGAGTAGAAGCGGGATGAGCTACGAGCAGTACTTC.

The chain uses TRBV5-6 and TRBJ2-3, with TRBD2 identical over 10 bases. V shed 1 base, J shed 6 bases, and the junction held 8 bases outside the gene matches. CDR1 SGHDT and CDR2 YYEEEE come from the germline V gene. The CDR3 is made up of 16 amino acids. CDR3 loop: CASSLSASGSMDTQYF. CDR3 DNA sequence: TGTGCCAGCAGCTTGTCGGCTAGCGGGAGCATGGATACGCAGTATTTT.

This clonotype was recorded at least ten times. J is TRBJ1-1 and V is TRBV7-2; D remains ambiguous. This CDR3 has 12 amino acids. V was shortened by 7 bases and J by 3 bases, with 9 bases between the two germline ends. Germline V gene data show CDR1 as SGHTA and CDR2 as FQGNSA. This chain's CDR3 is CASTHLDTEAFF. In DNA form, the CDR3 reads TGTGCCAGCACCCATTTGGACACTGAAGCTTTCTTT. Drawing the rest from reference TRBV7-2 and TRBJ1-1, the complete variable domain is GAGVSQSPSNKVTEKGKDVELRCDPISGHTALYWYRQSLGQGLEFLIYFQGNSAPDKSGLPSDRFSAERTGGSVSTLTIQRTQQEDSAVYLCASTHLDTEAFFGQGTRLTVV.

This rearrangement joins TRBV28 to TRBJ2-2; either TRBD1 or TRBD2 may fit D (5 bases each). Per germline, CDR1 MDHEN and CDR2 SYDVKM. The CDR3 spans 13 residues. Trimming shortened V by 7 bases and J by 3 bases, and 9 bases separated the two germline ends. This chain's CDR3 is CASIVGDTGELFF. The CDR3 DNA follows: TGTGCCAGCATCGTGGGGGACACCGGGGAGCTGTTTTTT.

Ten or more counts support this clonotype. The rearrangement joins TRBV20-1 to TRBJ1-5, with no clear D. Germline V lookup: CDR1 DFQATT, CDR2 SNEGSKA (reference sequence). Trimming shortened V by 2 bases and J by 4 bases, and 6 bases separated the two germline ends. CDR3 length equals 12 residues. The CDR3 loop reads CSARQINQPQHF. Written as DNA, the CDR3 is TGCAGTGCTAGACAGATAAATCAGCCCCAGCATTTT.

Remarks on this clonotype: This may arise from a read error, as a much more abundant clone is one base away. This rearrangement joins TRBV6-1 to TRBJ1-1; the match to TRBD1 covers 8 bases. Trimming at V came to 0 bases and at J to 4 bases, leaving 7 bases not matched to a gene. The length of the CDR3 is 16 residues. From germline, CDR1 is MNHNS and CDR2 SASEGT. In nucleotides, the CDR3 is TGTGCCAGCAGTGAAGCGCATCCAGGGGGCCGCACTGAAGCTTTCTTT. Its protein is CASSEAHPGGRTEAFF.

This clonotype showed up many times. V is TRBV7-9 and J is TRBJ1-1; 9 bases are a match to TRBD1. In germline, CDR1 is SEHNR, CDR2 FQNEAQ (reference sequence). J was trimmed by 8 bases and V by 0 bases; bases with no gene match: 4. This CDR3 spans 14 amino acids. CDR3 region: CASSLAGQGSEAFF. Here the CDR3 DNA reads TGTGCCAGCAGCTTAGCGGGACAGGGTTCCGAAGCTTTCTTT.

This clonotype has a count of ten or more. The CDR3 reads CAIRAGGAATGELFF. The CDR3 coding sequence is TGTGCCATCCGCGCGGGGGGCGCAGCTACCGGGGAGCTGTTTTTT. V usage is TRBV2 and J usage is TRBJ2-2; 8 nucleotides match TRBD2. Trimming at V came to 10 bases and at J to 5 bases, leaving 12 bases not matched to a gene. The CDR3 has 15 residues. CDR1 and CDR2 (germline): SNHLY, FYNNEI.

This chain uses TRBV7-2 with TRBJ2-1, with 7 bases identical to TRBD2. The V gene end was trimmed by 3 bases and the J gene end by 2 bases; junction bases not matched to a gene: 7. The CDR3 is 16 residues long. CDR1 and CDR2 (germline): SGHTA, FQGNSA. The CDR3 here is CASSFEGSGTYNEQFF. The CDR3 bases are TGTGCCAGCAGCTTCGAGGGGAGCGGGACCTACAATGAGCAGTTCTTC.

The CDR3 nucleotides read TGTGCCAGCTCACCAGAAGCAACTAATGAAAAACTGTTTTTT. Translating gives CASSPEATNEKLFF. V gene TRBV18 combines with J gene TRBJ1-4; D is unclear. Germline V lookup: CDR1 KGHSH, CDR2 LQKENI. CDR3 length: 14 residues. The V and J ends lost 2 bases and 0 bases respectively, with 4 bases between them. The entire variable domain, with the rest obtained from reference TRBV18 and TRBJ1-4, is as follows: NAGVMQNPRHLVRRRGQEARLRCSPMKGHSHVYWYRQLPEEGLKFMVYLQKENIIDESGMPKERFSAEFPKEGPSILRIQQVVRGDSAAYFCASSPEATNEKLFFGSGTQLSVL.

This clonotype was counted many times. In nucleotides, the CDR3 is TGTGCCAGCAGTTTCTCTTCTTTTGGGGGCTACACCTTC. This sequence encodes CASSFSSFGGYTF. The chain links TRBV28 to TRBJ1-2, with unresolved D. The germline V and J ends were trimmed by 3 bases and 8 bases, with 13 bases remaining between them. The CDR3 length is 13 residues. In germline, CDR1 is MDHEN, CDR2 SYDVKM.

This clonotype was seen repeatedly, ten times or more. This chain links TRBV4-2 with TRBJ2-5; D might be TRBD2 (6 bases). CDR1 and CDR2 (germline): LGHNA, YNFKEQ. The CDR3 is 12 residues long. Trimming cost V 4 bases and J 5 bases, with 8 bases left between them. Written as DNA, the CDR3 is TGTGCCAGCAGCCGGGGGGACGAGACCCAGTACTTC. It codes for CASSRGDETQYF.

This clonotype appeared a few times. The chain joins TRBV30 to TRBJ2-3; the match to TRBD2 covers 7 bases. Germline V gene sequence: CDR1 GTSNPN, CDR2 SVGIG (reference sequence). This CDR3 is built from 15 residues. Trimming cost V 1 base and J 3 bases; bases outside gene matches: 7. The CDR3 reads CAWSGLAGATDTQYF. The DNA of the CDR3 is TGTGCCTGGAGTGGACTGGCGGGAGCGACAGATACGCAGTATTTT. Together with reference TRBV30 and TRBJ2-3, the CDR3 gives the full variable domain: SQTIHQWPATLVQPVGSPLSLECTVEGTSNPNLYWYRQAAGRGLQLLFYSVGIGQISSEVPQNLSASRPQDRQFILSSKKLLLSDSGFYLCAWSGLAGATDTQYFGPGTRLTVL.

Comments on this clonotype: A much larger clone sits a single nucleotide away, making a read error possible. The rearrangement joins TRBV7-9 to TRBJ2-5; D perhaps matches TRBD2 (5 bases). From germline, CDR1 is SEHNR and CDR2 FQNEAQ (reference sequence). Trimming took off 1 base at V and 5 bases at J, with 11 bases between the two ends. The length of the CDR3 is 14 residues. Here the CDR3 DNA reads TGTGCCAGCAGCTTAGGACTCCGAGGGGAGACCCAGTACTTC. As protein: CASSLGLRGETQYF.

The V and J genes are TRBV20-1 and TRBJ2-1; TRBD2 is a possible D gene (6 bases). Germline V gene data show CDR1 as DFQATT and CDR2 as SNEGSKA (reference sequence). V was cut by 6 bases and J by 5 bases, with 17 bases left in between. This CDR3 spans 14 amino acids. CDR3 sequence (DNA): TGCAGTGCCGAGGACGGGAGAATCGACAATGAGCAGTTCTTC. It specifies CSAEDGRIDNEQFF.